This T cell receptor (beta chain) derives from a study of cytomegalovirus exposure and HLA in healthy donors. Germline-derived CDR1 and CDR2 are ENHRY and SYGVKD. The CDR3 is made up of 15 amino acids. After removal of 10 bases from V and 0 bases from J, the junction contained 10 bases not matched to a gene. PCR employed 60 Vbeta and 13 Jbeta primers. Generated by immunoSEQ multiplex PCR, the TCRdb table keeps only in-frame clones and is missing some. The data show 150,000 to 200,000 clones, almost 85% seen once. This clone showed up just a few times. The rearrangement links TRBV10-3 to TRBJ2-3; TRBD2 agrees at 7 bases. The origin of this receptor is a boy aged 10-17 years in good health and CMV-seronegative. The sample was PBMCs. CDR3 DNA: TGTGCCACTCGGGGGTGGGGGGGGAGCACAGATACGCAGTATTTT. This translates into CATRGWGGSTDTQYF.